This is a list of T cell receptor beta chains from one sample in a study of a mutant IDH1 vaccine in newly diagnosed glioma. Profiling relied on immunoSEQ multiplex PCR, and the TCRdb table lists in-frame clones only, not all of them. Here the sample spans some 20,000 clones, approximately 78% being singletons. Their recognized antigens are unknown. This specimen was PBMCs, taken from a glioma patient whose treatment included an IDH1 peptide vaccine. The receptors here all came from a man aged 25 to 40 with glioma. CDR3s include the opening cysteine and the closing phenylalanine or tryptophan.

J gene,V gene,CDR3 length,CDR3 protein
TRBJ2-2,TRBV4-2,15,CASSRLAGRTGELFF
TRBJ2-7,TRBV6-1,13,CASSEREAFEQYF
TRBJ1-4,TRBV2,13,CASRGGRGEKLFF
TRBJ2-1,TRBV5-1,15,CASSWDSISYNEQFF
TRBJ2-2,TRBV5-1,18,CASSFQIAGGLGTGELFF
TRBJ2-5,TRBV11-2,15,CASSFGDRELETQYF
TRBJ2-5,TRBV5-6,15,CASSPAGTIGETQYF
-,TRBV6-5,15,CASSYSPTGFYEQYF
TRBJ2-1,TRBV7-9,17,CASSSRGQERSYNEQFF
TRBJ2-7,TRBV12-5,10,CASAGTRSYF
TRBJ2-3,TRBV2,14,CASAGSRPPDTQYF
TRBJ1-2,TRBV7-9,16,CASSFTGGAMNYGYTF
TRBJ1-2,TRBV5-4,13,CASSSRQTYGYTF
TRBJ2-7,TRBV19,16,CASSIVGGPDSYEQYF
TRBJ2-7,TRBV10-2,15,CASSEPSRFQGEQYF
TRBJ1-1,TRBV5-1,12,CASRRTGDEAFF
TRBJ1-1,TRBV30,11,CAWSVVAEAFF
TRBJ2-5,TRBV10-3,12,CAISGTQETQYF
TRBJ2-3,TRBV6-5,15,CASSYGALRTDTQYF
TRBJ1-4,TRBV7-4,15,CASSLGMGGGEKLFF